The subject of this entry is one TCR beta chain. One end of the junction varies from germline; a read error may be responsible. For sequencing, patients were chosen who had shown expansion of CD8+CD57+ cells by flow cytometry. Severe acquired aplastic anemia was present in all patients. Profiles of TCR beta VDJ and CDR3 were generated from a genomic DNA template. TCRdb recomputed calls from the reads with MiXCR, one row per CDR3 protein. The profile covers a few hundred thousand distinct CDR3 sequences, with approximately 60% appearing a single time and 1.3% taken by the ten largest. The length of the CDR3 is 16 residues. Germline CDR1 KGHSH, CDR2 LQKENI. This entry belongs to a study of CD8+CD57+ T cells in acquired aplastic anemia. Study summary: Recorded DNA amounts for sorted CD4+ and CD8+ cells had an average of approximately 3 ug.

Sequencing input: sorted CD4+, CD8+, or CD8+CD57+ T cells (not recorded which) from PBMCs. This TCR was sampled from a human donor with aplastic anemia. The chain carries TRBV18 and TRBJ1-1, with D possibly being TRBD1 (5 bases). CDR3 in DNA: TGTACCAGCTCAACAACAACGGGTTTAAGGGGAACTGAAGCTTTCTTT. Translating it yields CTSSTTTGLRGTEAFF.